What follows describes a single T cell receptor beta chain. TCRdb's copy holds only in-frame clones and misses some; the assay was immunoSEQ multiplex PCR. The sample comprises roughly 110,000 clones, less than 95% of which are singletons, and around 1.6% rests with the top ten. The ends lost 6 bases at V and 9 bases at J; junction bases unmatched: 8. CDR3 length: 13 amino acids. Germline assignment: CDR1 SGHRS and CDR2 YFSETQ. The data derive from a study of T cell changes during pregnancy in multiple sclerosis. The sequences come from peripheral blood, collected before pregnancy. This chain links TRBV5-1 with TRBJ2-4; 8 positions agree with TRBD2. The clonotype was recovered from a female donor with multiple sclerosis, enrolled in a pregnancy study. CDR3 bases: TGCGCCAGCAAGGTGACTAGCGAGGGCATTCAGTACTTC. This sequence encodes CASKVTSEGIQYF.